This TCR beta chain was sequenced during a study of tumor-infiltrating lymphocytes in primary liver carcinoma. Taking about 19-32 mg of unsorted bulk tissue, the authors co-extracted RNA and DNA. Germline assignment: CDR1 MGHRA and CDR2 YSYEKL. This CDR3 contains 16 residues. The template, about 510 ng total RNA, yielded TCR beta cDNA made with a constant-region primer. Slightly modified ARM-PCR with three nested multiplex PCR rounds yielded TCR beta libraries. PCR rounds one and two used TRBV1-TRBV30 forward primers with a C-beta reverse primer for around 10 cycles each. In TCRdb, the multiplex PCR reads were re-called with MiXCR into one record per CDR3 protein. Here the sample spans roughly 200,000 distinct CDR3 sequences, around four fifths being singletons. For this clonotype: The antigen is undetermined. Germline and junction disagree at one end, which may indicate a read error.

Findings of the study overall: Blood had a significantly lower top-250-clone fraction than tumors did (p = 0.039).

The chain links TRBV4-1 to TRBJ1-1; D may be TRBD1 (5 bases). The specimen sequenced was tumor tissue from primary liver carcinoma. The origin of this receptor is a man in his forties with primary liver carcinoma and hepatitis B virus infection. The CDR3 loop reads CASSHERAGMNTEPFF. The CDR3 DNA reads as TGCGCCAGCAGCCATGAGCGAGCAGGGATGAACACTGAACCTTTCTTT.